Each of the 5 T cell receptor beta chains below was sequenced from the same sample in a study of identical twins. Using its own MiXCR run on the 5' RACE reads, TCRdb lists one record per CDR3 protein. The data hold approximately 680,000 distinct CDR3 sequences, with about 7.1% observed a single time. The same specimen was also included in a second study, on yellow fever vaccine responses in identical twins.

The sequencing sample was made of PBMCs. The receptors originated from a woman aged 18-29 years in good health.

Ten or more counts support this clonotype. The chain carries TRBV10-3 and TRBJ1-1, with unresolved D. CDR3 size: 13 residues. Trimming removed 7 bases from V and 3 bases from J, with 12 bases in between. Per germline, CDR1 ENHRY and CDR2 SYGVKD. The CDR3: CAITQLADTEAFF. The CDR3 DNA is TGTGCCATCACTCAATTAGCCGACACTGAAGCTTTCTTT.

This clonotype has only a few counts. The chain joins TRBV6-2 or TRBV6-3 to TRBJ2-7, with a weak D call TRBD1 (5 bases). V was trimmed by 8 bases and J by 2 bases, leaving 13 bases between them. Per the germline V gene, CDR1 is MNHEY and CDR2 is SVGEGT. The CDR3 is made up of 13 amino acids. The CDR3 here is CASSGNPPYEQYV. The CDR3 coding sequence is TGTGCCAGCTCAGGGAACCCACCCTACGAGCAGTACGTC.

By proportion, this clonotype is medium-sized. The genes are TRBV12-3 or TRBV12-4 and TRBJ1-1; weak D call: TRBD1 (5 bases). The CDR3 is 13 amino acids. Trimming cost V 6 bases and J 1 base, with 9 bases left between them. The CDR3: CASSLGGNTEAFF. CDR3 bases: TGTGCCAGCAGCTTGGGGGGGAACACTGAAGCTTTCTTT.

V is TRBV20-1 and J is TRBJ2-7, with 8 bases fitting TRBD1. The germline V gene encodes CDR1 DFQATT and CDR2 SNEGSKA (reference sequence). The CDR3 is made up of 14 amino acids. V lost 4 bases and J lost 7; bases outside the gene matches: 12. The CDR3 protein is CSATDRGEPGEQYV. The CDR3 nucleotides read TGCAGTGCTACCGACAGGGGAGAGCCGGGGGAGCAGTACGTC.

This clonotype has a count of ten or more. The chain joins TRBV3-1 to TRBJ2-2; 9 bases line up with TRBD2. The length of the CDR3 is 13 residues. CDR1 is LGHDT and CDR2 is YNNKEL in the germline V gene (reference sequence). V lost 8 bases and J lost 7; bases outside the gene matches: 5. Here the CDR3 reads CASCSGRGGELFF. CDR3 DNA: TGTGCCAGCTGTAGCGGGAGAGGCGGGGAGCTGTTTTTT. The full variable domain, in which reference TRBV3-1 and TRBJ2-2 provide the parts outside the CDR3, is DTAVSQTPKYLVTQMGNDKSIKCEQNLGHDTMYWYKQDSKKFLKIMFSYNNKELIINETVPNRFSPKSPDKAHLNLHINSLELGDSAVYFCASCSGRGGELFFGEGSRLTVL.